The clone carrying this TCR beta chain came up a few times. Its antigen is not identified. The CDR3 totals 13 residues. With 7 bases clipped from V and 8 bases from J, the junction kept 7 bases outside the gene matches. Germline V CDR1 and CDR2: SEHNR, FQNEAQ (reference sequence). This entry comes from a study of T cell repertoires in cytomegalovirus infection. Using its own MiXCR run on the reads, TCRdb lists one record per CDR3 protein. In the table there are 650,000 to 900,000 distinct CDR3 sequences, 29% of which are singletons. The J gene is TRBJ1-4, the V gene TRBV7-9; 7 bases match TRBD1. The starting material was cultured CD8+ T cells from PBMCs, obtained from culture after CMV antigen stimulation. This TCR came from a human donor in good health (CMV status not recorded). Some clones in this sample may be carry-over from other donors' samples. CDR3 sequence (DNA): TGTGCCAGCACCCCAGGGGGGAACGAAAAACTGTTTTTT. This gives the protein CASTPGGNEKLFF. Combining the CDR3 with reference TRBV7-9 and TRBJ1-4 gives the whole variable domain DTGVSQNPRHKITKRGQNVTFRCDPISEHNRLYWYRQTLGQGPEFLTYFQNEAQLEKSRLLSDRFSAERPKGSFSTLEIQRTEQGDSAMYLCASTPGGNEKLFFGSGTQLSVL.